These 24 T cell receptor beta chains share one sample of origin, sequenced in a study of beta chain features in type 1 diabetes. Expressed TCRB transcripts were sequenced after all isolated RNA was converted to cDNA. Measured with immunoSEQ multiplex PCR; TCRdb has only the in-frame clones, and not every one. The sample consists of around 14,000 clones, around 77% of them appearing once. The study, taken as a whole, reports: In all four CD4+ subsets, TCRB CDR3 length was significantly, moderately reduced in type 1 diabetes.

For these TCRs, the target antigens are not known. The sequencing input was stem cell memory CD4+ T cells from blood. The receptors were sampled from a woman younger than 30 with type 1 diabetes.

V and J are TRBV5-1 and TRBJ2-1; a weak D match, TRBD2 (5 bases). Germline loops: CDR1 SGHRS, CDR2 YFSETQ. The ends were cut back, 0 bases at V and 0 bases at J, with 10 bases in the middle. This CDR3 region has 16 residues. As DNA, the CDR3 is TGCGCCAGCAGCTTGGGGGTGGGGAGCTCCTACAATGAGCAGTTCTTC. Translating it yields CASSLGVGSSYNEQFF. Complete variable domain (other parts from reference TRBV5-1 and TRBJ2-1): KAGVTQTPRYLIKTRGQQVTLSCSPISGHRSVSWYQQTPGQGLQFLFEYFSETQRNKGNFPGRFSGRQFSNSRSEMNVSTLELGDSALYLCASSLGVGSSYNEQFFGPGTRLTVL.

This clone was counted a single time. The V gene is TRBV25-1, the J gene TRBJ2-7; the D gene is possibly TRBD1 (5 bases). Germline V lookup: CDR1 MGHDK, CDR2 SYGVNS. The CDR3 runs 15 residues. V lost 2 bases and J lost 3, with 14 bases in between. This CDR3 is CASSELRQRYYEQYV. CDR3 coding DNA: TGTGCCAGCAGTGAACTTAGACAGAGATACTACGAGCAGTACGTC.

This clone was recorded once. The V call is TRBV30, the J call TRBJ1-4; no clear D. The CDR3 length is 14 residues. In germline, CDR1 is GTSNPN, CDR2 SVGIG (reference sequence). The V end lost 2 bases, the J end lost 0 bases, and 7 bases lay between the germline ends. CDR3 amino acids: CAWSSGSTNEKLFF. CDR3 coding DNA: TGTGCCTGGAGTAGCGGCTCAACTAATGAAAAACTGTTTTTT. The entire variable domain, with the rest obtained from reference TRBV30 and TRBJ1-4, is as follows: SQTIHQWPATLVQPVGSPLSLECTVEGTSNPNLYWYRQAAGRGLQLLFYSVGIGQISSEVPQNLSASRPQDRQFILSSKKLLLSDSGFYLCAWSSGSTNEKLFFGSGTQLSVL.

The rearrangement uses TRBV5-1 and TRBJ2-1; D not resolved. The CDR3 has 13 amino acids. V was pared by 0 bases and J by 7 bases, with 8 bases between. The germline V gene encodes CDR1 SGHRS and CDR2 YFSETQ. The CDR3, as DNA: TGCGCCAGCAGCTTGGCTATTGAGAATGAGCAGTTCTTC. Its protein product is CASSLAIENEQFF.

The rearrangement uses TRBV19 and TRBJ1-2, with D perhaps TRBD1 (5 bases). The germline gives CDR1 LNHDA, CDR2 SQIVND (reference sequence). V was trimmed by 3 bases and J by 3 bases, leaving 14 bases between them. This CDR3 has 15 residues. CDR3 sequence (DNA): TGTGCCAGTAGTATCAAACTGGACACCTACTATGGCTACACCTTC. This gives the protein CASSIKLDTYYGYTF. Variable domain in full (rest from reference TRBV19 and TRBJ1-2): DGGITQSPKYLFRKEGQNVTLSCEQNLNHDAMYWYRQDPGQGLRLIYYSQIVNDFQKGDIAEGYSVSREKKESFPLTVTSAQKNPTAFYLCASSIKLDTYYGYTFGSGTRLTVV.

The chain recombines TRBV28 with TRBJ2-5; no clear D gene. The J call may be incorrect, as the DNA end agrees better with TRBJ2-7. The CDR3 totals 12 residues. CDR1 is MDHEN and CDR2 is SYDVKM in the germline V gene. CDR3 sequence: CASSWSSYEQYF. For the CDR3, the DNA is TGTGCCAGCAGTTGGTCCTCCTACGAGCAGTACTTC.

CDR3 DNA sequence: TGCGCCAGCAGCTTGCGGGGGAATAATGAAAAACTGTTTTTT. Amino acids: CASSLRGNNEKLFF. J is TRBJ1-4 and V is TRBV5-1, with D possibly matching TRBD1 (5 bases). Trimming took off 1 base at V and 4 bases at J, with 8 bases between the two ends. This CDR3 contains 14 residues. Per the germline V gene, CDR1 is SGHRS and CDR2 is YFSETQ.

V usage is TRBV7-6 and J usage is TRBJ2-5; maybe TRBD1 (6 bases). The CDR3 has 15 amino acids. The germline CDR1 and CDR2 sequences are SGHVS and FNYEAQ. V gave up 4 bases and J gave up 0 bases, with 12 bases separating them. CDR3 protein: CASSWPQGNQETQYF. CDR3 DNA: TGTGCCAGCAGCTGGCCACAGGGTAACCAAGAGACCCAGTACTTC.

This clone was seen more than once but under ten times. This chain uses TRBV7-2 with TRBJ2-1; D is unresolved. V was trimmed by 5 bases and J by 7 bases, leaving 18 bases between them. The V gene's germline CDR1 is SGHTA and CDR2 FQGNSA. This CDR3 region has 15 residues. The CDR3 coding sequence is TGTGCCAGCAGCGCTCTGGGTATGTGGAGAAATGAGCAGTTCTTC. As protein: CASSALGMWRNEQFF.

This CDR3 is CASSQEWTRHYEQYF. DNA of the CDR3: TGTGCCAGCAGCCAAGAGTGGACTCGACACTACGAGCAGTACTTC. V gene TRBV7-9 combines with J gene TRBJ2-7; D possibly corresponds to TRBD2 (5 bases). V lost 5 bases to trimming and J lost 3 bases, with 17 bases between them. This CDR3 region has 15 residues. CDR1 and CDR2 (germline): SEHNR, FQNEAQ (reference sequence).

The rearrangement joins TRBV6-1 to TRBJ2-5; TRBD1 matches 8 bases. V gave up 7 bases and J gave up 5 bases; unmatched junction bases: 6. The CDR3 loop spans 13 amino acids. Per the germline V gene, CDR1 is MNHNS and CDR2 is SASEGT. CDR3 sequence: CASTVDRAETQYF. CDR3 DNA sequence: TGTGCCAGCACCGTGGACAGGGCGGAGACCCAGTACTTC.

A few counts support this clone. This chain joins TRBV7-9 and TRBJ1-2; D may be TRBD1 (6 bases). V was shortened by 4 bases and J by 5 bases, with 14 bases between the two germline ends. Per the germline V gene, CDR1 is SEHNR and CDR2 is FQNEAQ (reference sequence). CDR3 length: 14 residues. CDR3 DNA: TGTGCCAGCAGCTGGATATCCCAGGGGTATGGCTACACCTTC. It is translated as CASSWISQGYGYTF. Full variable domain (outside the CDR3, taken from reference TRBV7-9 and TRBJ1-2): DTGVSQNPRHKITKRGQNVTFRCDPISEHNRLYWYRQTLGQGPEFLTYFQNEAQLEKSRLLSDRFSAERPKGSFSTLEIQRTEQGDSAMYLCASSWISQGYGYTFGSGTRLTVV.

This rearrangement joins TRBV5-1 to TRBJ1-2; TRBD1 is a possible D gene (5 bases). Germline V gene sequence: CDR1 SGHRS, CDR2 YFSETQ. The CDR3 totals 14 residues. The V gene lost 0 bases and the J gene lost 3 bases, with 9 bases spanning the gap. CDR3 in amino acids: CASSLVQGDYGYTF. CDR3 nucleotides: TGCGCCAGCAGCTTGGTTCAGGGTGACTATGGCTACACCTTC.

The rearrangement joins TRBV7-9 to TRBJ1-6; 7 bases agree with TRBD1. The CDR3 runs to 15 residues. CDR1 and CDR2 (germline): SEHNR, FQNEAQ (reference sequence). Trimming at V came to 7 bases and at J to 4 bases, leaving 7 bases not matched to a gene. In DNA form, the CDR3 reads TGTGCCAGCAAAACCGGGACAGCTTATAATTCACCCCTCCACTTT. It is translated as CASKTGTAYNSPLHF.

CDR3 protein: CASSTTQNTEAFF. CDR3 sequence (DNA): TGTGCCAGCAGTACCACACAGAACACTGAAGCTTTCTTT. The rearrangement joins TRBV28 to TRBJ1-1; D is undetermined. Germline CDR1 MDHEN, CDR2 SYDVKM. The CDR3 is made up of 13 amino acids. Trimming stripped 5 bases from V and 1 base from J, with 8 bases between.

J is TRBJ1-2 and V is TRBV19; D gene unclear. Trimming pared 2 bases from V and 3 bases from J, leaving 10 bases between. Per the germline V gene, CDR1 is LNHDA and CDR2 is SQIVND (reference sequence). This CDR3 comprises 14 residues. The CDR3 loop is CASSIRGQDYGYTF. Written as DNA, the CDR3 is TGTGCCAGTAGTATACGAGGTCAAGACTATGGCTACACCTTC. Using reference TRBV19 and TRBJ1-2 for the parts outside the CDR3, the full variable domain is DGGITQSPKYLFRKEGQNVTLSCEQNLNHDAMYWYRQDPGQGLRLIYYSQIVNDFQKGDIAEGYSVSREKKESFPLTVTSAQKNPTAFYLCASSIRGQDYGYTFGSGTRLTVV.

Worth noting for this clone: The junction departs from the called germline gene at one end, perhaps through a read error. The chain employs TRBV5-1 and TRBJ1-1; tentatively, D is TRBD1 (6 bases). This CDR3 has 13 residues. CDR1 is SGHRS and CDR2 is YFSETQ in the germline V gene. CDR3 sequence: CASSLTGPQRQIF. The CDR3 DNA sequence: TGCGCCAGCAGCTTAACAGGGCCCCAACGACAGATTTTT.

The chain carries TRBV5-1 and TRBJ2-7; D is uncertain. Germline CDR1 is SGHRS and CDR2 is YFSETQ. The length of the CDR3 is 14 residues. V was cut by 0 bases and J by 1 base, with 8 bases left in between. CDR3: CASSLDGWSYEQYF. CDR3 nucleotides: TGCGCCAGCAGCTTGGATGGCTGGTCCTACGAGCAGTACTTC.

The chain is built from TRBV7-8 and TRBJ2-5, with TRBD1 matching 11 bases. The trim removed 4 bases at V and 2 bases at J, leaving 12 bases unmatched. The germline CDR1 and CDR2 sequences are SGHVS and FQNEAQ. The CDR3 is 18 residues long. The CDR3 protein is CASSSRTGGYSEQETQYF. CDR3 nucleotides: TGTGCCAGCAGCTCACGGACAGGGGGCTACTCGGAACAAGAGACCCAGTACTTC.

This clone has a handful of counts. The chain uses TRBV6-1 and TRBJ2-7; 9 bases align to TRBD1. CDR3 length: 18 residues. CDR1 is MNHNS and CDR2 is SASEGT in the germline V gene. The ends lost 4 bases at V and 2 bases at J; junction bases unmatched: 15. The CDR3 region is CASSGQGEKYSSAYEQYF. Here the CDR3 DNA reads TGTGCCAGCAGTGGACAGGGGGAGAAATACTCCTCAGCCTACGAGCAGTACTTC.

The chain employs TRBV12-5 and TRBJ2-1, with D unresolved. The CDR3 consists of 16 residues. CDR1 and CDR2 (germline): LGHNT, FRNRAP. V was shortened by 0 bases and J by 1 base, with 10 bases between the two germline ends. The CDR3 reads CASGLVLVKSYNEQFF. CDR3 bases: TGTGCTAGTGGTTTGGTATTAGTAAAATCCTACAATGAGCAGTTCTTC.

The genes are TRBV6-5 and TRBJ1-5; no reliable D call. The length of the CDR3 is 13 residues. Germline-derived CDR1 and CDR2 are MNHEY and SVGAGI. V was shortened by 5 bases and J by 7 bases, with 12 bases between the two germline ends. CDR3 region: CASSPPGGQPQHF. The DNA of the CDR3 is TGTGCCAGCAGTCCCCCGGGTGGACAGCCCCAGCATTTT.

The rearrangement uses TRBV11-2 and TRBJ2-7; the match to TRBD2 covers 7 bases. Germline values: CDR1 SGHAT, CDR2 FQNNGV. This CDR3 region has 16 residues. J lost 3 bases, V lost 3 bases, and 11 bases had no gene match. The DNA of the CDR3 is TGTGCCAGCAGCTTCAGTGCTAGCGGACTTTTCTACGAGCAGTACTTC. As protein: CASSFSASGLFYEQYF.

V and J are TRBV7-9 and TRBJ2-1; TRBD2 agrees at 10 bases. J lost 4 bases, V lost 2 bases, and 2 bases had no gene match. The CDR3 runs 15 residues. In germline, CDR1 is SEHNR, CDR2 FQNEAQ (reference sequence). The CDR3 spells CASSLLAGGYNEQFF. The CDR3 DNA reads as TGTGCCAGCAGCTTATTAGCGGGAGGATACAATGAGCAGTTCTTC.